Sequencing of this T cell receptor beta chain was carried out in a study of blood T cells in healthy people across ages (dated by TCRdb to the mid-2010s). For the wider study: In model experiments, template switching captured roughly one uniquely barcoded TCR beta cDNA molecule for every two T cells. The study measured age-related changes in TCR beta repertoire diversity using deep sequencing normalized with unique cDNA molecular identifiers. Four age groups were formed from the donors: young (average approximately 15 years), middle-aged (more than 35), aged (roughly 58) and long-lived (82). To avoid experimental bias, donors of different ages were randomly spread across the sequencing lanes. Using the same blood draw, the study looked at two additional independent replicas of 1 million unique cDNA reads for two donors, one aged 18 to 30 and the other aged 80 or older. Overall study outcomes, separate from this receptor: Estimates of total diversity based on one million sequenced T cells were regarded as lower bounds and as underestimates. Observed TCR beta diversity per million T cells fell roughly linearly with age, and a significant reduction was already apparent by age roughly 40. Bulk unsorted PBMC profiling prevented conclusive comparison of naive and antigen-experienced compartments. Observed TCR beta diversity correlated strongly with the percentage of naive T cells measured by flow cytometry. Compared with the aged group, the long-lived group had more naive CD4+ T cells, fewer expanded clones and increased TCR diversity, a pattern suggesting age selection. The CMV infection status of donors was not known, potentially confounding age-related changes in expanded clonotypes.

In regard to this clonotype: The specificity of this receptor is unknown. There are no base qualities to consult, and no much larger clone falls within one base.

CDR1 and CDR2, looked up from the germline V gene (reference sequence), are SEHNR and FQNEAQ. V and J are truncated by 5 bases and 5 bases respectively, leaving an intervening sequence of 16 bases. From the cysteine up to the phenylalanine, the CDR3 has a length of 14 residues. CDR3 DNA is the only sequence kept; it has 42 bases, read in frame from the first base. The donors were roughly 40 Caucasian individuals from Russia, aged roughly 6 to 90 years, who were systemically healthy. Each donor gave ten milliliters of peripheral blood, drawn into EDTA-treated Vacutainer tubes. Ficoll-Paque density-gradient centrifugation was used to isolate PBMCs, with at least 7 million obtained per sample. Total RNA was extracted from PBMCs with Trizol reagent, with at least 6 micrograms obtained per sample. For every donor, an aliquot of PBMCs went through flow cytometry to measure the percentages of naive CD45RAhigh/CD27high T cells.

To prepare the library, 5' RACE was applied. A second PCR of roughly 7 to 11 cycles was run with a J-beta primer mix and a sample-barcoded 5' primer. A template-switch 5' adaptor carrying 12 random nucleotides introduced a unique molecular identifier onto each TCR beta cDNA molecule. Each sample yielded at least 2.5 million CDR3-containing paired-end reads. All of the RNA was converted into first-strand cDNA using the Mint cDNA synthesis kit, with a TRBC-specific oligonucleotide serving as the primer. After uracil-DNA glycosylase treatment, a first 18-cycle PCR used universal primers M1SS and BC2_uni_R on all cDNA. The authors' analysis ran thus. For normalization, 1 million high-quality reads were randomly selected from each sample, with every read carrying a distinct molecular identifier. Reads with shared molecular identifiers were discarded instead of being binned into consensus sequences. MiTCR, run with a Q25 quality threshold and the strictest error-elimination algorithm, handled CDR3 identification, clonotype clustering and error correction. Lower-bound total TCR beta diversity was estimated with a nonparametric unseen species model using Euler transformation. TCRdb trimmed the raw reads at Q25, called clones with MiXCR and kept productive beta chains. Entries are consolidated by CDR3 protein sequence, retaining the most common genes and DNA. It is TCRdb's table, rather than the study itself, that gives the V and J calls and clone size. The sample contains 1.8 million or so distinct CDR3 sequences, around 42% of them found a single time. Jointly, the top ten make up approximately 22% of the sample.

In this chain, TRBV7-9 is recombined with TRBJ2-7; D gene: possibly TRBD1, on 7 matching bases. This sequence was found in a human donor in good health. Sequenced sample: blood. The nucleotide sequence reads TGTGCCAGCAGCGCGGGACAGCCGGTTGACGAGCAGTACTTC. Protein translation: CASSAGQPVDEQYF.